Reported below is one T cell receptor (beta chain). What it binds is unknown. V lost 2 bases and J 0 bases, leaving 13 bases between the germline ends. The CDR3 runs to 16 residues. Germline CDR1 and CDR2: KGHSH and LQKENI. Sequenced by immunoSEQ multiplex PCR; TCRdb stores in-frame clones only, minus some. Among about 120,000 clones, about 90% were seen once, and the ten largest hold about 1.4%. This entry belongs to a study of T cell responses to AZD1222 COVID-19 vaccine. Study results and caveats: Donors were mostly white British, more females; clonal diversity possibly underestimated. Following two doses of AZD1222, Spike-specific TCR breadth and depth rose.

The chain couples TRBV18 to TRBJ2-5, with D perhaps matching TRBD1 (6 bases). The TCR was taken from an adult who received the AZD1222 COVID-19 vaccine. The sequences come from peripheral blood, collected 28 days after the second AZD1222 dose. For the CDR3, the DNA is TGTGCCAGCTCACCATCGGGACATGCGTACCAAGAGACCCAGTACTTC. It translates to CASSPSGHAYQETQYF.